A single sample is the source of the 32 T cell receptor beta chains below, sequenced in a study of shared clonotypes between healthy human individuals. Sequenced by immunoSEQ multiplex PCR; TCRdb stores in-frame clones only, minus some. The sample records some 2,100,000 clones, approximately 94% being singletons. The sequenced sample was naive CD4+ T cells sorted from blood. Subset: CD45RA+ positively selected. The receptors were sampled from a man in his late teens or twenties in good health.

The chain has TRBV7-2 and TRBJ1-2; maybe TRBD1 (5 bases). The germline V gene encodes CDR1 SGHTA and CDR2 FQGNSA. Trimming cost V 5 bases and J 1 base, with 8 bases left between them. CDR3 size: 13 residues. CDR3 region: CASSRDLNYGYTF. Here the CDR3 DNA reads TGTGCCAGCAGCCGGGACCTTAACTATGGCTACACCTTC.

The V call is TRBV4-1, the J call TRBJ1-2; D unclear. The CDR3 runs to 15 residues. Per germline, CDR1 MGHRA and CDR2 YSYEKL. V was trimmed by 4 bases and J by 8 bases, leaving 20 bases between them. The CDR3 DNA is TGCGCCAGCAGCCCTCAGACGGGTCCGTTAGGGGGCTACACCTTC. This sequence encodes CASSPQTGPLGGYTF.

The chain carries TRBV6-1 and TRBJ2-7; the match to TRBD1 covers 7 bases. V was pared by 2 bases and J by 5 bases, with 6 bases of the junction left unmatched. Germline V gene data show CDR1 as MNHNS and CDR2 as SASEGT. CDR3 length: 14 residues. The CDR3 protein is CASSEIDRVHEQYF. The CDR3 DNA sequence: TGTGCCAGCAGTGAAATCGACAGGGTCCACGAGCAGTACTTC.

In its sample, this clone was seen once. The rearrangement joins TRBV27 to TRBJ2-2, with D uncertain. This CDR3 region has 16 residues. Germline CDR1 and CDR2: MNHEY and SMNVEV (reference sequence). The germline V and J ends were trimmed by 3 bases and 0 bases, with 11 bases remaining between them. The DNA of the CDR3 is TGTGCCAGCAGTTTGGTCCAGCCGTCGAACACCGGGGAGCTGTTTTTT. Translating it yields CASSLVQPSNTGELFF.

The chain recombines TRBV5-8 with TRBJ2-2; possible D gene TRBD1, 6 bases. Trimming left V 2 bases short and J 5 bases short, with 10 bases between. In germline, CDR1 is SGHTS, CDR2 YDEGEE. This CDR3 contains 14 residues. The CDR3 protein is CASSFPGVTGELFF. CDR3 coding DNA: TGTGCCAGCAGCTTCCCAGGGGTAACCGGGGAGCTGTTTTTT.

The rearrangement joins TRBV5-1 to TRBJ2-7, with D perhaps assigned TRBD1 or TRBD2 (5 bases each). CDR3 length: 14 amino acids. Trimming shortened V by 4 bases and J by 2 bases, and 13 bases separated the two germline ends. Germline-derived CDR1 and CDR2 are SGHRS and YFSETQ. CDR3 in DNA: TGCGCCAGCAGCCCCCTGGGACCAACCTACGAGCAGTACTTC. Amino acids: CASSPLGPTYEQYF. The full variable domain, in which reference TRBV5-1 and TRBJ2-7 provide the parts outside the CDR3, is KAGVTQTPRYLIKTRGQQVTLSCSPISGHRSVSWYQQTPGQGLQFLFEYFSETQRNKGNFPGRFSGRQFSNSRSEMNVSTLELGDSALYLCASSPLGPTYEQYFGPGTRLTVT.

The CDR3 region is CASRGDSGAYEQYF. CDR3 coding DNA: TGCGCCAGCAGGGGAGATAGCGGAGCCTACGAGCAGTACTTC. V usage is TRBV5-1 and J usage is TRBJ2-7; tentative D call: TRBD2 (6 bases). Germline values: CDR1 SGHRS, CDR2 YFSETQ. Trimming left V 5 bases short and J 2 bases short, with 14 bases between. The CDR3 consists of 14 residues.

This chain joins TRBV14 and TRBJ2-2; D is ambiguous. CDR1 and CDR2 from the germline V gene are SGHDN and FVKESK. Trimming removed 4 bases at V and 6 bases at J, with 15 bases between. The CDR3 loop spans 15 amino acids. Written as DNA, the CDR3 is TGTGCCAGCAGCCCCATAAAGGTTGGGTCCGGGGAGCTGTTTTTT. As protein: CASSPIKVGSGELFF.

This clone showed up just once. The chain links TRBV5-4 to TRBJ2-7; D is possibly TRBD1 or TRBD2 (6 bases each). The CDR3 consists of 14 residues. V was trimmed by 4 bases and J by 7 bases, leaving 18 bases between them. The germline CDR1 and CDR2 sequences are SGHNT and YYREEE (reference sequence). CDR3 in amino acids: CASSPTKGGQEQYF. CDR3 nucleotide sequence: TGTGCCAGCAGCCCTACGAAGGGGGGTCAGGAGCAGTACTTC.

The chain couples TRBV7-2 to TRBJ1-3; D might be TRBD1 (5 bases). Trimming removed 0 bases from V and 0 bases from J, with 12 bases in between. The CDR3 has 17 amino acids. CDR1 and CDR2 from the germline V gene are SGHTA and FQGNSA. The CDR3 spells CASSLAGTRSSGNTIYF. In DNA, the CDR3 is TGTGCCAGCAGCTTAGCTGGGACCAGAAGCTCTGGAAACACCATATATTTT. Filled out from reference TRBV7-2 and TRBJ1-3, the complete variable domain reads GAGVSQSPSNKVTEKGKDVELRCDPISGHTALYWYRQSLGQGLEFLIYFQGNSAPDKSGLPSDRFSAERTGGSVSTLTIQRTQQEDSAVYLCASSLAGTRSSGNTIYFGEGSWLTVV.

The chain links TRBV5-1 to TRBJ1-4, with a weak D call TRBD1 (5 bases). CDR3 size: 13 residues. CDR1 SGHRS and CDR2 YFSETQ come from the germline V gene. V lost 2 bases to trimming and J lost 5 bases, with 7 bases between them. The CDR3 nucleotides are TGCGCCAGCAGCTTAGGACACAATGAAAAACTGTTTTTT. It translates to CASSLGHNEKLFF.

Here the CDR3 reads CASSYLSFSAINEQFF. The CDR3 coding sequence is TGTGCCAGCAGTTACCTTTCGTTTTCGGCAATCAATGAGCAGTTCTTC. The J gene is TRBJ2-1, the V gene TRBV6-5; D gene ambiguous. Trimming cost V 2 bases and J 6 bases, with 17 bases left between them. The germline V gene has CDR1 MNHEY and CDR2 SVGAGI. The length of the CDR3 is 16 residues.

The gene calls are TRBV28 and TRBJ1-6; 8 bases are a match to TRBD1. The CDR3 is made up of 15 amino acids. V lost 2 bases to trimming and J lost 10 bases; unmatched junction nucleotides: 7. Per germline, CDR1 MDHEN and CDR2 SYDVKM. The CDR3 region is CASSLGQGMGSPLHF. CDR3 in DNA: TGTGCCAGCAGTTTAGGACAGGGTATGGGGTCACCCCTCCACTTT.

The chain has TRBV10-3 and TRBJ2-7; a weak D match, TRBD2 (5 bases). The CDR3 has 13 residues. Germline CDR1 and CDR2: ENHRY and SYGVKD. Trimming cost V 7 bases and J 4 bases, with 14 bases left between them. CDR3 DNA sequence: TGTGCCATCAACGAGGAGAGGGCTTACGAGCAGTACTTC. Its translation: CAINEERAYEQYF.

This clone has only one observation. The chain is built from TRBV2 and TRBJ2-7, with a tentative D call TRBD2 (5 bases). The V end was cut by 5 bases, the J end by 2 bases, with 10 bases between. Germline V gene lookup returns CDR1 SNHLY and CDR2 FYNNEI. CDR3 length equals 13 residues. DNA of the CDR3: TGTGCCAGCAGTCCTAGCTCCACCTACGAGCAGTACTTC. It specifies CASSPSSTYEQYF. Together with reference TRBV2 and TRBJ2-7, the CDR3 gives the full variable domain: EPEVTQTPSHQVTQMGQEVILRCVPISNHLYFYWYRQILGQKVEFLVSFYNNEISEKSEIFDDQFSVERPDGSNFTLKIRSTKLEDSAMYFCASSPSSTYEQYFGPGTRLTVT.

About this clone itself: This specimen includes other DNA sequences encoding the same CDR3. The V gene is TRBV25-1, the J gene TRBJ2-7; either TRBD1 or TRBD2 may fit D (6 bases each). V gave up 4 bases and J gave up 4 bases, with 11 bases separating them. CDR3 size: 13 residues. Per germline, CDR1 MGHDK and CDR2 SYGVNS. This CDR3 is CASSVTGTYEQYF. In DNA form, the CDR3 reads TGTGCCAGCAGTGTAACAGGGACTTACGAGCAGTACTTC.

To note about this clone: This same CDR3 is encoded by further DNA sequences in the sample. J is TRBJ2-5 and V is TRBV2; D unresolved. The CDR3 totals 11 residues. Germline V gene lookup returns CDR1 SNHLY and CDR2 FYNNEI. Trimming removed 3 bases at V and 5 bases at J, with 4 bases between. CDR3 sequence reads: CASSELETQYF. CDR3 coding DNA: TGTGCCAGCAGTGAGTTGGAGACCCAGTACTTC.

This clone was picked up one time. The J gene is TRBJ1-6, the V gene TRBV19; possibly TRBD1 for D (6 bases). The CDR3 has 15 amino acids. Germline assignment: CDR1 LNHDA and CDR2 SQIVND (reference sequence). V lost 4 bases and J lost 8, with 15 bases in between. The CDR3, as DNA: TGTGCCAGTAGTAATCAATGGGGGCAGGATTCACCCCTCCACTTT. Translating gives CASSNQWGQDSPLHF. Filled out from reference TRBV19 and TRBJ1-6, the complete variable domain reads DGGITQSPKYLFRKEGQNVTLSCEQNLNHDAMYWYRQDPGQGLRLIYYSQIVNDFQKGDIAEGYSVSREKKESFPLTVTSAQKNPTAFYLCASSNQWGQDSPLHFGNGTRLTVT.

With respect to this clone: The sample contains more than one DNA sequence encoding this CDR3. The chain uses TRBV18 and TRBJ2-7; tentatively, D is TRBD1 or TRBD2 (5 bases each). Trimming shortened V by 2 bases and J by 1 base, and 6 bases separated the two germline ends. Germline lookup yields CDR1 KGHSH and CDR2 LQKENI. The CDR3 contains 13 residues. CDR3 amino acids: CASSPGTSYEQYF. CDR3 in DNA: TGTGCCAGCTCACCAGGGACGTCCTACGAGCAGTACTTC.

The chain carries TRBV5-4 and TRBJ1-4, with unresolved D. V dropped 0 bases and J dropped 7 bases, with 13 bases sitting between them. CDR1 and CDR2 (germline): SGHNT, YYREEE (reference sequence). CDR3 length: 15 amino acids. In DNA, the CDR3 is TGTGCCAGCAGCTTGGGAGGGCAGGAGGGTGAAAAACTGTTTTTT. The encoded protein is CASSLGGQEGEKLFF.

V gene TRBV5-4 combines with J gene TRBJ2-7, with D possibly being TRBD1 or TRBD2 (6 bases each). Germline V gene sequence: CDR1 SGHNT, CDR2 YYREEE (reference sequence). The CDR3 totals 17 residues. The V and J ends lost 0 bases and 0 bases respectively, with 16 bases between them. Written as DNA, the CDR3 is TGTGCCAGCAGCTTGGCCTTTCGGGGGCCTGACTCCTACGAGCAGTACTTC. It is translated as CASSLAFRGPDSYEQYF.

The chain employs TRBV29-1 and TRBJ1-5; no clear D. The CDR3 covers 14 residues. V was pared by 5 bases and J by 5 bases, with 16 bases between. Germline-derived CDR1 and CDR2 are SQVTM and ANQGSEA. CDR3 region: CSVLWGGVDQPQHF. For the CDR3, the DNA is TGCAGCGTTCTCTGGGGAGGTGTGGATCAGCCCCAGCATTTT.

About this clone: A read error is possible here, since a much larger clone lies one base away. Other DNA sequences within the sample encode an identical CDR3. V and J are TRBV11-2 and TRBJ2-7, with unresolved D. The CDR3 length is 11 residues. The germline V and J ends were trimmed by 3 bases and 2 bases, with 2 bases remaining between them. Germline-derived CDR1 and CDR2 are SGHAT and FQNNGV. CDR3 in DNA: TGTGCCAGCAGCTTGGCCTACGAGCAGTACTTC. Protein: CASSLAYEQYF.

V is TRBV2 and J is TRBJ2-3; 11 bases are shared with TRBD2. Germline V gives CDR1 SNHLY, CDR2 FYNNEI. V was pared by 8 bases and J by 2 bases, with 12 bases of the junction left unmatched. The CDR3 is made up of 17 amino acids. This CDR3 is CASLVKGLAEITDTQYF. In DNA form, the CDR3 reads TGTGCCAGCCTTGTGAAGGGACTAGCGGAGATCACAGATACGCAGTATTTT. Full variable domain (remainder filled in from reference TRBV2 and TRBJ2-3): EPEVTQTPSHQVTQMGQEVILRCVPISNHLYFYWYRQILGQKVEFLVSFYNNEISEKSEIFDDQFSVERPDGSNFTLKIRSTKLEDSAMYFCASLVKGLAEITDTQYFGPGTRLTVL.

This chain joins TRBV7-9 and TRBJ2-1; D is possibly TRBD1 (5 bases). CDR1 is SEHNR and CDR2 is FQNEAQ in the germline V gene (reference sequence). The CDR3 has 14 amino acids. The V and J ends lost 3 bases and 6 bases respectively, with 12 bases between them. For the CDR3, the DNA is TGTGCCAGCAGCTTCGCTGGGGCTAGCAATGAGCAGTTCTTC. Encoded protein: CASSFAGASNEQFF. Variable domain in full (rest from reference TRBV7-9 and TRBJ2-1): DTGVSQNPRHKITKRGQNVTFRCDPISEHNRLYWYRQTLGQGPEFLTYFQNEAQLEKSRLLSDRFSAERPKGSFSTLEIQRTEQGDSAMYLCASSFAGASNEQFFGPGTRLTVL.

This chain connects TRBV5-5 to TRBJ2-7; D might be TRBD1 (5 bases). With 4 bases removed from V and 6 bases from J, the gap between germline ends came to 14 bases. Germline V gene sequence: CDR1 SGHKS, CDR2 YYEKEE (reference sequence). The CDR3 has 13 amino acids. CDR3 residues: CASSPRTGGEQYF. CDR3 in DNA: TGTGCCAGCAGCCCCCGTACAGGCGGCGAGCAGTACTTC.

For this clone: The limits of the CDR3 on the DNA are not certain, so only TCRdb's listed CDR3 is given. This chain joins TRBV30 and TRBJ1-6. The V gene's germline CDR1 is GTSNPN and CDR2 SVGIG (reference sequence). The CDR3 has 15 amino acids, counting both end residues. CDR3 protein: CAWSVSGPEDSPLHF.

The chain couples TRBV9 to TRBJ1-6; D not certain. The CDR3 extends over 15 amino acids. Per the germline V gene, CDR1 is SGDLS and CDR2 is YYNGEE. Trimming shortened V by 3 bases and J by 7 bases, and 14 bases separated the two germline ends. As DNA, the CDR3 is TGTGCCAGCAGCGCCGATCATGGTTTGAATTCACCCCTCCACTTT. As protein: CASSADHGLNSPLHF.

On this clone: This CDR3 is also generated by other DNA sequences in the sample. The gene calls are TRBV18 and TRBJ1-4; D gene unclear. V lost 0 bases to trimming and J lost 0 bases, with 2 bases between them. Germline V CDR1 and CDR2: KGHSH, LQKENI. CDR3 length: 14 residues. The CDR3 sequence: CASSPPATNEKLFF. The CDR3 nucleotides read TGTGCCAGCTCACCACCTGCAACTAATGAAAAACTGTTTTTT.

This chain connects TRBV6-5 to TRBJ2-5; 11 positions agree with TRBD1. Germline-derived CDR1 and CDR2 are MNHEY and SVGAGI. This CDR3 region has 15 residues. V was pared by 6 bases and J by 7 bases, with 10 bases of the junction left unmatched. The CDR3 here is CASRGGTGGGSTQYF. CDR3 nucleotide sequence: TGTGCCAGCAGGGGCGGGACAGGGGGAGGGTCGACCCAGTACTTC.

V and J are TRBV5-4 and TRBJ2-5, with D unresolved. Germline V gives CDR1 SGHNT, CDR2 YYREEE (reference sequence). This CDR3 is 12 amino acids long. V lost 0 bases and J lost 6, with 6 bases in between. CDR3 coding DNA: TGTGCCAGCAGCTTGGTGACCCAGACCCAGTACTTC. It encodes CASSLVTQTQYF.

The table lists this clone with a count of one. The V gene is TRBV4-3, the J gene TRBJ2-5; the D gene is possibly TRBD1 (6 bases). CDR3 size: 15 residues. Per the germline V gene, CDR1 is LGHNA and CDR2 is YSLEER. The V gene lost 0 bases and the J gene lost 5 bases, with 13 bases spanning the gap. CDR3 sequence (DNA): TGCGCCAGCAGCCAAGATATGGGGGCTCGGGAGACCCAGTACTTC. Protein: CASSQDMGARETQYF.